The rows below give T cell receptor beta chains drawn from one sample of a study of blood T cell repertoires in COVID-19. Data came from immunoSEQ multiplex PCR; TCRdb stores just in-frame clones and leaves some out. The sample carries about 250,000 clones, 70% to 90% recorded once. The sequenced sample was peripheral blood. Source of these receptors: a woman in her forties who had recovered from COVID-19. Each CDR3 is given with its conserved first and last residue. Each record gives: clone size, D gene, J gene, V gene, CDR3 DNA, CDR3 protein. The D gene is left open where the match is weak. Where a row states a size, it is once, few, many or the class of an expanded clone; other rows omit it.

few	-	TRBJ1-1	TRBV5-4	TGTGCCAGCAGTCCGGGGGGAGTCCGGCAGAACACTGAAGCTTTCTTT	CASSPGGVRQNTEAFF
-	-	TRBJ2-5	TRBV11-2	TGTGCCAGCAGCGCCCAAGGCCCAATAGGAGGGAGTGAGACCCAGTACTTC	CASSAQGPIGGSETQYF
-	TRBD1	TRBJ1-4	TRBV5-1	TGCGCCAGCAGACGACAGGGCGGAGGTGAAAAACTGTTTTTT	CASRRQGGGEKLFF
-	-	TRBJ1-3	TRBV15	TGTGCCACCAGCAGAGGCATACAGGGCTCTGGAAACACCATATATTTT	CATSRGIQGSGNTIYF
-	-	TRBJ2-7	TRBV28	TGTGCCAGCACCTGGAGTTTCTCCGCTTCGGGGGACGAGCAGTACTTC	CASTWSFSASGDEQYF
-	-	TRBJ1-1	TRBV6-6	TGTGCCAGCAGTTACCTGGGGGCTGGGGACACTGAAGCTTTCTTT	CASSYLGAGDTEAFF
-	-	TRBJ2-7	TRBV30	TGTGCCTGGGGGACAACTAAGTTACTTTACGAGCAGTACTTC	CAWGTTKLLYEQYF
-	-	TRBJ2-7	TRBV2	TGTGCCAGCACGACAGAGGTCTACGAGCAGTACTTC	CASTTEVYEQYF
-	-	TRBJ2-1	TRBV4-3	TGCGCCAGCAGCCAAGTAGACCAGCGAACCAATGAGCAGTTCTTC	CASSQVDQRTNEQFF
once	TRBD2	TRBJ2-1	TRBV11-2	TGTGCCAGCAGCTTTAGCGGGAGGAATGAGCAGTTCTTC	CASSFSGRNEQFF
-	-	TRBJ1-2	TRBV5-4	TGTGCCAGCAGCGCCCGCCAGGGGAGGGATGGCTACACCTTC	CASSARQGRDGYTF
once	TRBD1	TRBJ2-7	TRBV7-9	TGTGCCAGCAGCCCGGACAGGGTTGTTGACGAGCAGTACTTC	CASSPDRVVDEQYF
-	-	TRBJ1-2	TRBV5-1	TGCGCCAGCAGCTTGGAGGGGCAGGGCAACTATGGCTACACCTTC	CASSLEGQGNYGYTF
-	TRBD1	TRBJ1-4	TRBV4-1	TGCGCCAGCAGCCAAGGGGTCCGGACAGGGGATGAAAAACTGTTTTTT	CASSQGVRTGDEKLFF
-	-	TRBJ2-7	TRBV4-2	TGTGCCAGCAGCCAAGACCCCAGTTTCTCCTACGAGCAGTACTTC	CASSQDPSFSYEQYF
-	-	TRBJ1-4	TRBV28	TGTGCCAGCAGTGTCCCGCCGGCTAATGAAAAACTGTTTTTT	CASSVPPANEKLFF
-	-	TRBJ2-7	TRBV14	TGTGCCAGCAGCCCGGGTAGGGAGCAGTACTTC	CASSPGREQYF
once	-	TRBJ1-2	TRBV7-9	TGTGCCAGCAGCTTCGAGGTCGCCTATGGCTACACCTTC	CASSFEVAYGYTF
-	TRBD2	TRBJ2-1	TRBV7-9	TGTGCCAGCAGCCCCAGAGGACTAGCGGGGGACAATGAGCAGTTCTTC	CASSPRGLAGDNEQFF
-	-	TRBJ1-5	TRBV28	TGTGCCAGCGGAGGGACTTCCAATCAGCCCCAGCATTTT	CASGGTSNQPQHF
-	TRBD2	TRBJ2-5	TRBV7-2	TGTGCCAGCAGCTTAGGCGCGGCGGGGGGACAAGAGACCCAGTACTTC	CASSLGAAGGQETQYF